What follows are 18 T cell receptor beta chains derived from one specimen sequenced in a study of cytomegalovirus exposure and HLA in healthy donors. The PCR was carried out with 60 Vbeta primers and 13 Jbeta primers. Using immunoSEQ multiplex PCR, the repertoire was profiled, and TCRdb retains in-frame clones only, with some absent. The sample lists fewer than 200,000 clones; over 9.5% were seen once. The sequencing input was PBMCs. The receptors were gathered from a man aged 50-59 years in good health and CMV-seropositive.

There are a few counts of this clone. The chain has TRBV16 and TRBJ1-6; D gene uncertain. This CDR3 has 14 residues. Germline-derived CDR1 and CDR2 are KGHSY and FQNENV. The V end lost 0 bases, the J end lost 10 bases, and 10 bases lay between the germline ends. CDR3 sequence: CASSQSRSKSPLHF. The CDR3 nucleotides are TGTGCCAGCAGCCAATCCCGATCTAAATCACCCCTCCACTTT.

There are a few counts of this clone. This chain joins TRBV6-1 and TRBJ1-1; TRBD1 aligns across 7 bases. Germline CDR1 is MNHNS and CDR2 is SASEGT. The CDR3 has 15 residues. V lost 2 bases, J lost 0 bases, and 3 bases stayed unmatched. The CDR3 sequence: CASSELGQLNTEAFF. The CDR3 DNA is TGTGCCAGCAGTGAACTGGGACAGTTGAACACTGAAGCTTTCTTT.

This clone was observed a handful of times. The CDR3 loop reads CASSIDRDRSEAFF. CDR3 bases: TGTGCCAGTAGTATAGACCGTGACAGGAGTGAAGCTTTCTTT. The rearrangement joins TRBV19 to TRBJ1-1, with D maybe TRBD1 (6 bases). The V end was cut by 0 bases, the J end by 7 bases, with 12 bases between. Germline lookup yields CDR1 LNHDA and CDR2 SQIVND (reference sequence). The CDR3 extends over 14 amino acids. The entire variable domain, with the rest obtained from reference TRBV19 and TRBJ1-1, is as follows: DGGITQSPKYLFRKEGQNVTLSCEQNLNHDAMYWYRQDPGQGLRLIYYSQIVNDFQKGDIAEGYSVSREKKESFPLTVTSAQKNPTAFYLCASSIDRDRSEAFFGQGTRLTVV.

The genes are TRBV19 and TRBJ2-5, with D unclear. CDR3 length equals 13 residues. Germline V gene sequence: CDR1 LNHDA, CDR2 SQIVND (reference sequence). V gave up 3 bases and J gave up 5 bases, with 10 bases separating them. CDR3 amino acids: CASSMYTRETQYF. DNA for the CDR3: TGTGCCAGTAGTATGTATACTCGGGAGACCCAGTACTTC.

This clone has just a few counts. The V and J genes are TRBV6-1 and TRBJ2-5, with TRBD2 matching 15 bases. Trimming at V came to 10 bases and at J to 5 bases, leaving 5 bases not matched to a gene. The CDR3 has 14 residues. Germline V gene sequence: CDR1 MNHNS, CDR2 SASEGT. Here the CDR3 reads CATGTSGGRETQYF. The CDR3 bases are TGTGCCACCGGGACTAGCGGGGGGAGGGAGACCCAGTACTTC.

DNA for the CDR3: TGTGCCAGCAGCTTTACTAGCGGGGGTTTAGATACGCAGTATTTT. Its translation is CASSFTSGGLDTQYF. This rearrangement joins TRBV7-6 to TRBJ2-3; 11 bases align to TRBD2. After removal of 3 bases from V and 5 bases from J, the junction contained 4 bases not matched to a gene. Germline assignment: CDR1 SGHVS and CDR2 FNYEAQ. The CDR3 loop spans 15 amino acids.

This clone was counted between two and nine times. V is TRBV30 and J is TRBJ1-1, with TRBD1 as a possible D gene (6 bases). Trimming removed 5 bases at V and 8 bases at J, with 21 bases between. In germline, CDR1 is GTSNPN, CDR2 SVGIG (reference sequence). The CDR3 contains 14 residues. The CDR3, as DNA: TGTGCCTGGGCCCCCGGGACACCCAGGACCGAAGCTTTCTTT. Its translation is CAWAPGTPRTEAFF.

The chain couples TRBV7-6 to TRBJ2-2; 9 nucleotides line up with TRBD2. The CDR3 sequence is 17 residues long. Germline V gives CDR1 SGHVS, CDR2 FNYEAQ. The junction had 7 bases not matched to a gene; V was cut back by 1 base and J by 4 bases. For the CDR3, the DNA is TGTGCCAGCAGCTTAGACCAAGCGGGGGGACTCACCGGGGAGCTGTTTTTT. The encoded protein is CASSLDQAGGLTGELFF.

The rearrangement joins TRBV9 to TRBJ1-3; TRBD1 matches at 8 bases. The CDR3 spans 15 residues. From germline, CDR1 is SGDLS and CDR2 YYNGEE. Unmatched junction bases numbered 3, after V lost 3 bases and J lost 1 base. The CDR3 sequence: CASSANRGSGNTIYF. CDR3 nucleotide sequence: TGTGCCAGCAGCGCCAACAGGGGGTCTGGAAACACCATATATTTT. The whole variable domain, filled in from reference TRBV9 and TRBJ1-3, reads DSGVTQTPKHLITATGQRVTLRCSPRSGDLSVYWYQQSLDQGLQFLIQYYNGEERAKGNILERFSAQQFPDLHSELNLSSLELGDSALYFCASSANRGSGNTIYFGEGSWLTVV.

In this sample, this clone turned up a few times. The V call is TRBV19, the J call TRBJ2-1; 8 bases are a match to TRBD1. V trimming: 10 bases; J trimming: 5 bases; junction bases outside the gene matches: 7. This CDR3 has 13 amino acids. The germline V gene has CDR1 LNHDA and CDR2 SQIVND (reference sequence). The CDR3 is CATQGAKDNEQFF. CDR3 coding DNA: TGTGCCACCCAGGGGGCAAAGGACAATGAGCAGTTCTTC.

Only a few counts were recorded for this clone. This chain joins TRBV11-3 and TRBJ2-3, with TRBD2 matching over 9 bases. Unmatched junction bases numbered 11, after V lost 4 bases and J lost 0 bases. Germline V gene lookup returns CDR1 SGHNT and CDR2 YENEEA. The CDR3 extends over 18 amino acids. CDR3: CASSSRASGNPSTDTQYF. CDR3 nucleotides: TGTGCCAGCAGCTCAAGAGCTAGCGGGAACCCTAGCACAGATACGCAGTATTTT.

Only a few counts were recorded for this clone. The chain's CDR3 is CASSLTGNYEQYV. The DNA for the CDR3 is TGCGCCAGCAGCTTGACAGGGAACTACGAGCAGTACGTC. V usage is TRBV5-1 and J usage is TRBJ2-7; D may be TRBD1 (6 bases). CDR3 length: 13 residues. Germline-derived CDR1 and CDR2 are SGHRS and YFSETQ. Deletions cut 1 base from V and 3 bases from J, with 8 bases between.

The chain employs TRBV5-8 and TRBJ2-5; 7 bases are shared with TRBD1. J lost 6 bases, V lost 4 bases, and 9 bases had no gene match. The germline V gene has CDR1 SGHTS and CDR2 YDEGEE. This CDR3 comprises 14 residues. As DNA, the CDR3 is TGTGCCAGCAGCGCCGACAGGGTGAAAAAGACCCAGTACTTC. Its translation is CASSADRVKKTQYF.

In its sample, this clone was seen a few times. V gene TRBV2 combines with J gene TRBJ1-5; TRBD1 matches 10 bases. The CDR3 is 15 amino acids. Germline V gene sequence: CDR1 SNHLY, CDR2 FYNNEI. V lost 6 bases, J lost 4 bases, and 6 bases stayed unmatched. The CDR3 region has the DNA TGTGCCAGCAGGCTAGACAGGGGGCAAAATCAGCCCCAGCATTTT. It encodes CASRLDRGQNQPQHF.

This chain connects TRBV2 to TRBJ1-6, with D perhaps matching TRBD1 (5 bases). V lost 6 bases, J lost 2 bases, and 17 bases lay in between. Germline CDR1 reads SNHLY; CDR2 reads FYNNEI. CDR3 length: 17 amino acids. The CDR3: CASSPQGRATYNSPLHF. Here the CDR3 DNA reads TGTGCCAGCAGCCCGCAGGGCAGGGCCACCTATAATTCACCCCTCCACTTT.

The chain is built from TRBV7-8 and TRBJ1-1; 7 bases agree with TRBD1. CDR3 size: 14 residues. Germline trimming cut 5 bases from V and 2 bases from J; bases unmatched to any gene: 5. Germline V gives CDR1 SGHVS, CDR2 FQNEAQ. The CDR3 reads CASSVGTDNTEAFF. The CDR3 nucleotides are TGTGCCAGCAGCGTGGGGACAGACAACACTGAAGCTTTCTTT.

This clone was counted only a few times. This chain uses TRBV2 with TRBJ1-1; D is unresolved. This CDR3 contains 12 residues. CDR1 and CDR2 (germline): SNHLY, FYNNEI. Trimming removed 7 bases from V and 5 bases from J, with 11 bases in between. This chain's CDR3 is CASKLGGTEAFF. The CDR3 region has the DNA TGTGCCAGCAAGCTGGGAGGTACTGAAGCTTTCTTT.

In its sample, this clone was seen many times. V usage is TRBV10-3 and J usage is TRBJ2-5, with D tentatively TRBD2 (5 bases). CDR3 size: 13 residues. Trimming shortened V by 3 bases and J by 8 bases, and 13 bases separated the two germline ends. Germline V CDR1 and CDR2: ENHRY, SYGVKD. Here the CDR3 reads CAISEVEGGTQYF. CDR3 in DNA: TGTGCCATCAGTGAAGTTGAGGGTGGTACCCAGTACTTC.